Detailed here is one T cell receptor beta chain. Antigen: not known. Data came from immunoSEQ multiplex PCR; TCRdb stores just in-frame clones and leaves some out. The top ten hold 3.8% of the sample, which has tens of thousands of clones, roughly four fifths seen once. Regarding time point: week 47, end of study. Each vaccine dose was 300 ug of mutant IDH1 20-mer peptide, with topical imiquimod. The CDR3 spans 15 residues. Germline V CDR1 and CDR2: SGHRS, YFSETQ. V lost 4 bases and J lost 5; bases outside the gene matches: 8. These data come from a study of a mutant IDH1 vaccine in newly diagnosed glioma. Turning to the study itself: Treated patients had a mean age of about 37 years and a sex split that was approximately 62% male and about 40% female.

This clonotype was sampled from a man aged 25-45 years with glioma. V and J are TRBV5-1 and TRBJ1-2; 10 nucleotides align to TRBD1. This specimen consisted of PBMCs, obtained from a glioma patient whose treatment included an IDH1 peptide vaccine. The CDR3 sequence: CASSLGPGQGYGYTF. CDR3 DNA: TGCGCCAGCAGCCTTGGACCGGGACAGGGGTATGGCTACACCTTC.